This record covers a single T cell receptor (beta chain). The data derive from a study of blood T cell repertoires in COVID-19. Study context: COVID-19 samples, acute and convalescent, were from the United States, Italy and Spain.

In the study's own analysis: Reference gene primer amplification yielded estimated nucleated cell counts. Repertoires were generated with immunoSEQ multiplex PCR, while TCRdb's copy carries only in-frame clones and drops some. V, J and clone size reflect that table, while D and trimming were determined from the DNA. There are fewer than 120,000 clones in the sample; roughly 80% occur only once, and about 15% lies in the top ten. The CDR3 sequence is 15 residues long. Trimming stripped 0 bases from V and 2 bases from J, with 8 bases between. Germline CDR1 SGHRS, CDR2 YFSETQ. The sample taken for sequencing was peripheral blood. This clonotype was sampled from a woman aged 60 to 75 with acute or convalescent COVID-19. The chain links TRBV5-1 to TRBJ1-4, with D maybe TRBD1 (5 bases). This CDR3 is CASSLAGHTNEKLFF. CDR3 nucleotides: TGCGCCAGCAGCTTGGCCGGACACACTAATGAAAAACTGTTTTTT.